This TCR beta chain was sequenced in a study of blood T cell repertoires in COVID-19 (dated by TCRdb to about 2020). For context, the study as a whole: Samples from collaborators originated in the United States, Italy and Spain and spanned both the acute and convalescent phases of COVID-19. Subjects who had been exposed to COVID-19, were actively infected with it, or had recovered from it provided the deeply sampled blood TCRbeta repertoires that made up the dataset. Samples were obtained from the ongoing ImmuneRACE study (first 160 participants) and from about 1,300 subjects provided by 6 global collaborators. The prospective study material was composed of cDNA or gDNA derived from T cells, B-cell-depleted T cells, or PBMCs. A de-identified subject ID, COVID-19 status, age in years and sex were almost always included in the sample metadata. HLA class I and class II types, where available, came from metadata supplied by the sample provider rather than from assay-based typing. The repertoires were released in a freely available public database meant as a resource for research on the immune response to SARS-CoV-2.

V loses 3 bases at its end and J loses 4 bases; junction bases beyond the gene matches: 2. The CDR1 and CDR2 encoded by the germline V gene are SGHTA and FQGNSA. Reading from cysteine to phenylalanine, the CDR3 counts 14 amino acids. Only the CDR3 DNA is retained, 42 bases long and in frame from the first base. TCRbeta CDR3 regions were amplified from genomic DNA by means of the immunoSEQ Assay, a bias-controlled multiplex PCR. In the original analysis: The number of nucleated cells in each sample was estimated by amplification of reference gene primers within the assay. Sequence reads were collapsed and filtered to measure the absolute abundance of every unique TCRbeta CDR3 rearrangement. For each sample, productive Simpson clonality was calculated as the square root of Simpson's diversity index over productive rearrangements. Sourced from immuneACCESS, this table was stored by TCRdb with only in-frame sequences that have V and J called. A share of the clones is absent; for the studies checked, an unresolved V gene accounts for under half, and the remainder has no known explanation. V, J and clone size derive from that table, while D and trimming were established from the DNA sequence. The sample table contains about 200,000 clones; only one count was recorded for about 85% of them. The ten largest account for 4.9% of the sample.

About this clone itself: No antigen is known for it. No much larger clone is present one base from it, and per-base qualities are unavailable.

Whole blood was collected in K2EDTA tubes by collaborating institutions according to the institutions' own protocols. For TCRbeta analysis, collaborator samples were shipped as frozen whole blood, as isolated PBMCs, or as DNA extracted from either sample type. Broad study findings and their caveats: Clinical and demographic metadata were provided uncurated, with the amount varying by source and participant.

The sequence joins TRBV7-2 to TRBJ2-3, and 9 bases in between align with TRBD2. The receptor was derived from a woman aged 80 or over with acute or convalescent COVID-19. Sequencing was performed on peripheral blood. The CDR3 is CASSFAGGADTQYF. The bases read TGTGCCAGCAGCTTTGCGGGAGGGGCAGATACGCAGTATTTT.